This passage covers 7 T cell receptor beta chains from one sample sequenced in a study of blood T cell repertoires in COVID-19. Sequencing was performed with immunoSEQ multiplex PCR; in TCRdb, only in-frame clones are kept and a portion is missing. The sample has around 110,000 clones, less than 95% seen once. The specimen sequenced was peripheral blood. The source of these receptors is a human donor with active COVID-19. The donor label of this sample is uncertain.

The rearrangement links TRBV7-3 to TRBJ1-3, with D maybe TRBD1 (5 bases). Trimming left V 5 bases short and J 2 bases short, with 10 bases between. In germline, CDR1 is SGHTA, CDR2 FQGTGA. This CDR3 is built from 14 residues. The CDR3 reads CASSPGGAGNTIYF. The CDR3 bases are TGTGCCAGCAGCCCGGGGGGAGCTGGAAACACCATATATTTT.

The CDR3 here is CASSYADRKYEAFF. In nucleotides, the CDR3 is TGTGCCAGCAGTTATGCCGACAGGAAATATGAAGCTTTCTTT. The chain recombines TRBV7-9 with TRBJ1-1; possibly TRBD1 for D (6 bases). With 6 bases removed from V and 7 bases from J, the gap between germline ends came to 18 bases. The CDR3 runs to 14 residues. CDR1 is SEHNR, CDR2 FQNEAQ, per germline (reference sequence).

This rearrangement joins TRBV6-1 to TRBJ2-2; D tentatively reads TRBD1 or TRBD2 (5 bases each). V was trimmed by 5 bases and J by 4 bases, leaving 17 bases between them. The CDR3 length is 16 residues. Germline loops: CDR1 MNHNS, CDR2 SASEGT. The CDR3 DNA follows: TGTGCCAGCAGTCAAGACAGCCCCCGGGGCACCGGGGAGCTGTTTTTT. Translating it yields CASSQDSPRGTGELFF.

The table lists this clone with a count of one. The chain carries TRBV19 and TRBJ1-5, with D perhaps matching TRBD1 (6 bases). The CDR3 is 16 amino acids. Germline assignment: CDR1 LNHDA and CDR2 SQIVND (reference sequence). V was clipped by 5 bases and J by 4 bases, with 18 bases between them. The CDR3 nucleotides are TGTGCCAGTAGTGAACAGGGAGTCGGGCAGAATCAGCCCCAGCATTTT. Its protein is CASSEQGVGQNQPQHF.

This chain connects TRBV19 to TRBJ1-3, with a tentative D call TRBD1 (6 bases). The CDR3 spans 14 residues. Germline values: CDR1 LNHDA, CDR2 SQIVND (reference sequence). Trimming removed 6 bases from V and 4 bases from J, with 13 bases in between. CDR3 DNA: TGTGCCAGTAGGACCAGGGGTTGGGGAAACACCATATATTTT. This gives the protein CASRTRGWGNTIYF.

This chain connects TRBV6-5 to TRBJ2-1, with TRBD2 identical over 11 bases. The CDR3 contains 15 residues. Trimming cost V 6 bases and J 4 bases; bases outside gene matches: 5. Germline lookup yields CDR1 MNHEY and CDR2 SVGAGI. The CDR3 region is CASSAGTSGYNEQFF. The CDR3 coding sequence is TGTGCCAGCAGCGCCGGGACTAGCGGTTACAATGAGCAGTTCTTC.

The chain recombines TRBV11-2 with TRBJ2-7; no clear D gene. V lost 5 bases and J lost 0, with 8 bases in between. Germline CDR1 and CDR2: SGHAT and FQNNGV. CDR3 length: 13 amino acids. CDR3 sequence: CASSAESSYEQYF. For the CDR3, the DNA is TGTGCCAGCAGCGCGGAGAGCTCCTACGAGCAGTACTTC.